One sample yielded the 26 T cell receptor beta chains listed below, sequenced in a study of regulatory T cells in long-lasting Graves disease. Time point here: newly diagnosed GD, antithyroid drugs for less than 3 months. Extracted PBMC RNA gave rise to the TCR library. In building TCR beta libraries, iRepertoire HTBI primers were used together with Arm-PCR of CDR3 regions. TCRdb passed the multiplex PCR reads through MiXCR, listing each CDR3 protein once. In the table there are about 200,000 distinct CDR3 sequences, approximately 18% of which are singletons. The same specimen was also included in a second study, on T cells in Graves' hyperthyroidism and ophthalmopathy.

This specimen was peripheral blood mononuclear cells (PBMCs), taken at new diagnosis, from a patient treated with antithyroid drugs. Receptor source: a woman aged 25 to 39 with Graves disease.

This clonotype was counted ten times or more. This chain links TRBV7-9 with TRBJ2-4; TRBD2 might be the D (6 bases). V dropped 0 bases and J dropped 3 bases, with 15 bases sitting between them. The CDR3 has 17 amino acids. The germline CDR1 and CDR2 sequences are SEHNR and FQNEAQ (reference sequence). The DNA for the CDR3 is TGTGCCAGCAGCTTAGCGCCGCGGGGTGTTGTCAAAAACATTCAGTACTTC. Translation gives CASSLAPRGVVKNIQYF.

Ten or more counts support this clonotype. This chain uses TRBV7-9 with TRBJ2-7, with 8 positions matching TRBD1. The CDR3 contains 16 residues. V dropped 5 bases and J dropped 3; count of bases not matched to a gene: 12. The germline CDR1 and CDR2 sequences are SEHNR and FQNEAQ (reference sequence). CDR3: CASSPLDGTGVYEQYF. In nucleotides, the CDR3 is TGTGCCAGCAGCCCTTTGGATGGGACAGGCGTCTACGAGCAGTACTTC.

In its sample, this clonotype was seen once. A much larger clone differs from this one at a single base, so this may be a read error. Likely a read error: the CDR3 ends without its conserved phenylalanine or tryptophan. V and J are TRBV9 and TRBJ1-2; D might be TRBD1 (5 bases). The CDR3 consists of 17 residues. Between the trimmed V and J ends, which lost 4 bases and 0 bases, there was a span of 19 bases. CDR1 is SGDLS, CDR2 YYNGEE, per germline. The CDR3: CASSLNYRDRANYGYTL. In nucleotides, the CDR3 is TGTGCCAGCAGCCTAAACTACCGGGACCGGGCTAACTATGGCTACACCCTC.

The CDR3 nucleotides are TGTGCCAGCAGGGGGGACAGTATCTATGGCTACACCTTC. Its protein is CASRGDSIYGYTF. The chain has TRBV7-9 and TRBJ1-2, with TRBD1 matching 7 bases. This CDR3 is 13 amino acids long. J lost 4 bases, V lost 6 bases, and 5 bases had no gene match. In germline, CDR1 is SEHNR, CDR2 FQNEAQ (reference sequence).

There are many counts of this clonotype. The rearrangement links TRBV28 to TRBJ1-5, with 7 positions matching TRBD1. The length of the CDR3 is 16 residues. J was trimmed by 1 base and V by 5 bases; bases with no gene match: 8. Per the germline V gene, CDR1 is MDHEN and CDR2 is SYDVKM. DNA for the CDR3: TGTGCCAGCAGTCCAATACAGGGGATGAGCAATCAGCCCCAGCATTTT. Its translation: CASSPIQGMSNQPQHF.

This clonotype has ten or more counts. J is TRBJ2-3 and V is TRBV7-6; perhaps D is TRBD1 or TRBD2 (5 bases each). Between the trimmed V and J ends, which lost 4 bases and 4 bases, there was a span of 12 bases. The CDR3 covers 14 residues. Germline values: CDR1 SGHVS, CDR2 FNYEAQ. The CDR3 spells CASSSSPGPDTQYF. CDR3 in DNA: TGTGCCAGCAGCTCCTCGCCGGGACCAGATACGCAGTATTTT.

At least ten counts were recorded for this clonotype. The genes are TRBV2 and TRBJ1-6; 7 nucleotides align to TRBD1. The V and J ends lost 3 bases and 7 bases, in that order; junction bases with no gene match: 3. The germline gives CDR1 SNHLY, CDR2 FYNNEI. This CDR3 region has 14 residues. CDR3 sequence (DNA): TGTGCCAGCAGTGAGTGGGACAGAAATTCACCCCTCCACTTT. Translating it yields CASSEWDRNSPLHF.

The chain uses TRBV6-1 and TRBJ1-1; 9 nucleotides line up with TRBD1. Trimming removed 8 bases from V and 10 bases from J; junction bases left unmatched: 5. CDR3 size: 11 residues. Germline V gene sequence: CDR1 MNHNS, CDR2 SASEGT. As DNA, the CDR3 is TGTGCCAGCTCAGGACAGGGGACAGCTTTCTTT. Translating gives CASSGQGTAFF.

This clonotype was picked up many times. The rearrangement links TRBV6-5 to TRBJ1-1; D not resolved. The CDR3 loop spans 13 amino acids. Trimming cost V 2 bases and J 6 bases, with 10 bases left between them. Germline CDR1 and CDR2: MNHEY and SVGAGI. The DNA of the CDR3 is TGTGCCAGCAGTTACGAGGGCGGCGCTGAAGCTTTCTTT. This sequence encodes CASSYEGGAEAFF.

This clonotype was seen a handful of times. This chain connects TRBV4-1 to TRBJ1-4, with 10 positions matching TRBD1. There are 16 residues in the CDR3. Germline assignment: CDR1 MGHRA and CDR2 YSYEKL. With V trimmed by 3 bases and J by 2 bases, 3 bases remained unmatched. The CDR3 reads CASSQATGGTNEKLFF. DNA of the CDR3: TGCGCCAGCAGCCAGGCGACAGGGGGCACTAATGAAAAACTGTTTTTT.

The CDR3, as DNA: TGCAGTGCTAGATCCGGGACTAATGACAATGAGCAGTTCTTC. It translates to CSARSGTNDNEQFF. This sequence joins TRBV20-1 and TRBJ2-1; 7 bases match TRBD2. The germline CDR1 and CDR2 sequences are DFQATT and SNEGSKA (reference sequence). The CDR3 is made up of 14 amino acids. After removal of 2 bases from V and 5 bases from J, the junction contained 6 bases not matched to a gene.

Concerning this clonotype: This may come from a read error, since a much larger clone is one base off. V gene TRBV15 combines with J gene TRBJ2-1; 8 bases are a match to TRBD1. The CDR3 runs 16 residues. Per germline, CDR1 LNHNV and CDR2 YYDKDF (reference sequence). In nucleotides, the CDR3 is TGTGCCACCAGCAGAGATCAGGGGGCGAAGTGGAATGAGGAGTTCTTC. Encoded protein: CATSRDQGAKWNEEFF.

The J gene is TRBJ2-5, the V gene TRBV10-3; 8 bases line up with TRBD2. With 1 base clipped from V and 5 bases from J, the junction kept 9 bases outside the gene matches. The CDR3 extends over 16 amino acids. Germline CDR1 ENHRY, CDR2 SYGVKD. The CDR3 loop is CAISEFIRTSSETQYF. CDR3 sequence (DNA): TGTGCCATCAGTGAGTTTATTCGGACTAGCAGCGAGACCCAGTACTTC.

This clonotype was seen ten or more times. The CDR3 sequence: CASSLTGTGGWIPYF. Written as DNA, the CDR3 is TGTGCCAGCAGTTTAACCGGGACAGGGGGCTGGATCCCGTATTTT. This chain uses TRBV28 with TRBJ2-3; 12 bases are a match to TRBD1. Trimming took 2 bases from V and 14 from J; bases not matched to a gene: 11. CDR1 is MDHEN and CDR2 is SYDVKM in the germline V gene. The CDR3 sequence is 15 residues long.

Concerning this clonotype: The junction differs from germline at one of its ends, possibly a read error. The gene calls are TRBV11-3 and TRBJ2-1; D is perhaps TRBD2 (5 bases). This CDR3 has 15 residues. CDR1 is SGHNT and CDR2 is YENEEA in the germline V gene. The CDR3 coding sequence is TGTGCCAGCAGCTGGACTGCAAGCTCCTACGATGAGCAGTTCTTC. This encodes CASSWTASSYDEQFF.

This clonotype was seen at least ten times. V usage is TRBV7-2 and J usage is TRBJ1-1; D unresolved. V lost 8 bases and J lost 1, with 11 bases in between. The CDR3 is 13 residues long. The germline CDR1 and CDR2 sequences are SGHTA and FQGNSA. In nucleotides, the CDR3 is TGTGCCAGCGCCTACTCGGAGAACACTGAAGCTTTCTTT. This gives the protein CASAYSENTEAFF.

CDR3 sequence (DNA): TGTGCCAGCAGCTCAGGGGAATACCAGCCCCAGCATTTT. Translation gives CASSSGEYQPQHF. The rearrangement uses TRBV11-2 and TRBJ1-5, with a weak D call TRBD1 (6 bases). CDR1 is SGHAT, CDR2 FQNNGV, per germline. CDR3 size: 13 residues. Trimming took 4 bases from V and 7 from J, leaving 11 bases between them.

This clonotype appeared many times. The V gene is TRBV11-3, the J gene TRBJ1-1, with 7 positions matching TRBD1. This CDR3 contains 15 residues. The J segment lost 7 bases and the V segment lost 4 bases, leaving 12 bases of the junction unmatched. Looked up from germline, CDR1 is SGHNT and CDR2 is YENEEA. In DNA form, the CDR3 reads TGTGCCAGCAGCTCCCACTCCTCAGGGACAGTTGAAGCTTTCTTT. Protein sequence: CASSSHSSGTVEAFF.

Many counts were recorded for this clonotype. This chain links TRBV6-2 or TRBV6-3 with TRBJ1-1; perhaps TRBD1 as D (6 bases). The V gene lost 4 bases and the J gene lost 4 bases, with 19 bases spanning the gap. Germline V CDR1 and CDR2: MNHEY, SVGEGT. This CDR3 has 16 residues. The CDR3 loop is CASSFSPGASGTEAFF. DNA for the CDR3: TGTGCCAGCAGTTTCAGTCCGGGGGCGTCCGGCACTGAAGCTTTCTTT.

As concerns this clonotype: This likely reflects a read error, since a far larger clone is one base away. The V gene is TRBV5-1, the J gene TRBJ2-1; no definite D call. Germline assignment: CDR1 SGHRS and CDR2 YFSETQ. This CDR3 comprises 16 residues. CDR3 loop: CASSSAAGSGYNEQFF. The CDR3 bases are TGTGCCAGCAGCTCGGCTGCAGGCTCAGGCTACAATGAGCAGTTCTTC.

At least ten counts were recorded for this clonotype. CDR3 protein: CATSRVSAGGEAFF. CDR3 DNA: TGTGCCACCAGCAGAGTTTCTGCGGGTGGTGAAGCTTTCTTT. The rearrangement uses TRBV15 and TRBJ1-1; no firm D call. V dropped 1 base and J dropped 7 bases, with 13 bases sitting between them. There are 14 residues in the CDR3. CDR1 and CDR2 from the germline V gene are LNHNV and YYDKDF (reference sequence).

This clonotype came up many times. The CDR3 region has the DNA TGTGCCAGCAGCTTGGGACTAGCGGGGGCGGTTTCCTACGAGCAGTACTTC. Translated: CASSLGLAGAVSYEQYF. This rearrangement joins TRBV7-2 to TRBJ2-7; 14 bases fit TRBD2. The germline V gene encodes CDR1 SGHTA and CDR2 FQGNSA. The CDR3 extends over 17 amino acids. V lost 3 bases to trimming and J lost 1 base; unmatched junction nucleotides: 5.

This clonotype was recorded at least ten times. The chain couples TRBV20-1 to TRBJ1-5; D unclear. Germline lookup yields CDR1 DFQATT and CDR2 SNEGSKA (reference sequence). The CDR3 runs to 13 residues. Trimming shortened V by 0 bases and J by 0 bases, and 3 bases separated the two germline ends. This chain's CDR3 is CSAREVSNQPQHF. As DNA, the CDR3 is TGCAGTGCTAGAGAAGTTAGCAATCAGCCCCAGCATTTT.

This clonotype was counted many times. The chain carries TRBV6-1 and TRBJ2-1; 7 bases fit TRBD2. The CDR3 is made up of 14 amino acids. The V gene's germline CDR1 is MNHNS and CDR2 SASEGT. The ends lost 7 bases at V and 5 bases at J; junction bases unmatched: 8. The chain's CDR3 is CASKGGSKNNEQFF. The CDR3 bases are TGTGCCAGCAAAGGCGGGAGCAAGAACAATGAGCAGTTCTTC.

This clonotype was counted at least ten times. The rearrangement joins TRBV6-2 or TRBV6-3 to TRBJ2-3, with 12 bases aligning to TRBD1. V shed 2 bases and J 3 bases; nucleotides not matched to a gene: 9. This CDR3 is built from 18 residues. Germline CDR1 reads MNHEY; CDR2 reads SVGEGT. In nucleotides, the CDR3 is TGTGCCAGCAGTTACGGGACAGGGGGCGGGCGGGAGACAGATACGCAGTATTTT. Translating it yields CASSYGTGGGRETDTQYF.

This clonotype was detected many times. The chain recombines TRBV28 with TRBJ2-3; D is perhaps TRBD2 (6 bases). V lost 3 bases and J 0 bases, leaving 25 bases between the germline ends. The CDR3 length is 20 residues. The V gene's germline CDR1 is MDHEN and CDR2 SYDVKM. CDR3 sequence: CASSFISSVAEPASTDTQYF. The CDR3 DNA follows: TGTGCCAGCAGTTTCATCTCATCGGTAGCGGAACCTGCTAGCACAGATACGCAGTATTTT.